The sequence of this T cell receptor (beta chain) was determined in a study of blood T cell repertoires in COVID-19. Measured with immunoSEQ multiplex PCR; TCRdb has only the in-frame clones, and not every one. The sample lists more than 200,000 clones, about 80% occurring once. In germline, CDR1 is SGHTA, CDR2 FQGNSA. The length of the CDR3 is 14 residues. J lost 0 bases, V lost 6 bases, and 4 bases had no gene match. This study enrolled people aged about 18 to 100 from about 24 US geographic areas. The study counted Cohort 3 donors as recovered given two negative PCRs, clearance, or symptom resolution.

The receptor was isolated from a man aged 55 to 69 who had recovered from COVID-19. The sequencing sample was made of PBMCs or T cells enriched from blood (not recorded which). This chain links TRBV7-2 with TRBJ1-1; 7 nucleotides line up with TRBD1. CDR3 loop: CASSGQVMNTEAFF. The CDR3 DNA reads TGTGCCAGCAGTGGACAGGTAATGAACACTGAAGCTTTCTTT. The full variable domain, with the rest looked up from reference TRBV7-2 and TRBJ1-1, is GAGVSQSPSNKVTEKGKDVELRCDPISGHTALYWYRQSLGQGLEFLIYFQGNSAPDKSGLPSDRFSAERTGGSVSTLTIQRTQQEDSAVYLCASSGQVMNTEAFFGQGTRLTVV.